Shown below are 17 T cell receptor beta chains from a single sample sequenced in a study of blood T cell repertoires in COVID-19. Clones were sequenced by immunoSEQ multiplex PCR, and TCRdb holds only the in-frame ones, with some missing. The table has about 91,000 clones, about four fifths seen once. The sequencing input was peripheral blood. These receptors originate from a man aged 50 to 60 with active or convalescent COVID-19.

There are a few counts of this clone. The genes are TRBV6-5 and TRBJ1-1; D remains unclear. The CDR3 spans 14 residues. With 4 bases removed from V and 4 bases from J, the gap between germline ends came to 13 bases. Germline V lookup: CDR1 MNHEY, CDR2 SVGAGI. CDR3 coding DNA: TGTGCCAGCAGTTCCCCCGGACTCGGCACTGAAGCTTTCTTT. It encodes CASSSPGLGTEAFF.

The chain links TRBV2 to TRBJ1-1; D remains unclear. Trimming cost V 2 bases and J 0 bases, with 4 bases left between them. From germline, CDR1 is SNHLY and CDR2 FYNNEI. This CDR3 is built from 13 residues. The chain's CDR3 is CASSEYMNTEAFF. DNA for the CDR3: TGTGCCAGCAGTGAATACATGAACACTGAAGCTTTCTTT.

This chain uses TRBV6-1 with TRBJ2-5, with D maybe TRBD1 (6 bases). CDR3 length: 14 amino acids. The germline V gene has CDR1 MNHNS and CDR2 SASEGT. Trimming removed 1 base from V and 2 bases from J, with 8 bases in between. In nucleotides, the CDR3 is TGTGCCAGCAGTGAAGGGACAGTTCAAGAGACCCAGTACTTC. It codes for CASSEGTVQETQYF.

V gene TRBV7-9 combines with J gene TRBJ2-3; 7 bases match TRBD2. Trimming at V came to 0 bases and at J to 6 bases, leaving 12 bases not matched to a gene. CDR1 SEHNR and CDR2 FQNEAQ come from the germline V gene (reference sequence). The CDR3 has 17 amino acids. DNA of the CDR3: TGTGCCAGCAGCTTAGCGTGGGACTACCAAGCAGGGGATACGCAGTATTTT. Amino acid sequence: CASSLAWDYQAGDTQYF.

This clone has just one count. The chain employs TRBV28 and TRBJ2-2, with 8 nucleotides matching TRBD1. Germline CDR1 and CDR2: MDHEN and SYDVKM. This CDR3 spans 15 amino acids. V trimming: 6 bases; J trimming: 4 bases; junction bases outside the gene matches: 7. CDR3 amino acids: CASSPGGASTGELFF. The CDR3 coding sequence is TGTGCCAGCAGCCCAGGGGGCGCGAGCACCGGGGAGCTGTTTTTT. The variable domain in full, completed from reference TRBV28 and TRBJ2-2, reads DVKVTQSSRYLVKRTGEKVFLECVQDMDHENMFWYRQDPGLGLRLIYFSYDVKMKEKGDIPEGYSVSREKKERFSLILESASTNQTSMYLCASSPGGASTGELFFGEGSRLTVL.

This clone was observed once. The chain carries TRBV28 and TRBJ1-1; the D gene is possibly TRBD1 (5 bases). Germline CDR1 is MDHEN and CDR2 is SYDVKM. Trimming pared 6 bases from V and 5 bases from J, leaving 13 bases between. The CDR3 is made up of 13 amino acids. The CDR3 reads CASRGGALTEAFF. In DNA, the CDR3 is TGTGCCAGCAGAGGAGGGGCGCTGACTGAAGCTTTCTTT.

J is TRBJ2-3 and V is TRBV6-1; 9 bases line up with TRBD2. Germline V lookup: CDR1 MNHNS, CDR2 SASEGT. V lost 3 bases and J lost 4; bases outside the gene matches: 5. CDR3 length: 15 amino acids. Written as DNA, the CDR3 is TGTGCCAGCAGTGAGGGCGGGGGGGCCCCAGATACGCAGTATTTT. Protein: CASSEGGGAPDTQYF.

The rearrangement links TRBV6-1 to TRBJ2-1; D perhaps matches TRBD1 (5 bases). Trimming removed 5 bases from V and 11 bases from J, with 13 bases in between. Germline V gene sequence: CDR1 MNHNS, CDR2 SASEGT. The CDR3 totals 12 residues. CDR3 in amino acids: CASSFSTAQQFF. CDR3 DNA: TGTGCCAGCAGTTTCTCGACAGCCCAGCAGTTCTTC.

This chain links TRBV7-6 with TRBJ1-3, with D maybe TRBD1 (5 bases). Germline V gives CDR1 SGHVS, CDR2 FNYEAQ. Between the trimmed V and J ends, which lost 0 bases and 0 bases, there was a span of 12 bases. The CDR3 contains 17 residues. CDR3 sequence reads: CASSLAVTGSSGNTIYF. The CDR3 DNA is TGTGCCAGCAGCTTAGCGGTTACAGGCAGCTCTGGAAACACCATATATTTT.

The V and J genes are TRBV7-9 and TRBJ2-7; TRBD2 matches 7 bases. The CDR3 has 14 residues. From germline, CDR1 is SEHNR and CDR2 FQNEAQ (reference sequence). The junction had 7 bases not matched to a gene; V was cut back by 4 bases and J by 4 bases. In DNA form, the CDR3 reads TGTGCCAGCAGCTCCGCTAGCGGCTTTTACGAGCAGTACTTC. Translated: CASSSASGFYEQYF. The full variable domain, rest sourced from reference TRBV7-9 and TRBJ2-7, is DTGVSQNPRHKITKRGQNVTFRCDPISEHNRLYWYRQTLGQGPEFLTYFQNEAQLEKSRLLSDRFSAERPKGSFSTLEIQRTEQGDSAMYLCASSSASGFYEQYFGPGTRLTVT.

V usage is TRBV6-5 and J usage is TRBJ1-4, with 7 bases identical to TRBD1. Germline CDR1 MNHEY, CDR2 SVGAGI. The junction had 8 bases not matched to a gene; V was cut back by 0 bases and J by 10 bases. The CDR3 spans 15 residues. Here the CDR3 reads CASSYSTGSGGKLFF. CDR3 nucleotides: TGTGCCAGCAGTTACTCGACAGGGAGCGGTGGAAAACTGTTTTTT.

In DNA, the CDR3 is TGTGCCAGCAGTTTTTCCGGGACAGGGCTCGAAAAACTGTTTTTT. As protein: CASSFSGTGLEKLFF. The V gene is TRBV28, the J gene TRBJ1-4; TRBD1 matches 9 bases. The V and J ends lost 3 bases and 8 bases, in that order; junction bases with no gene match: 7. Per the germline V gene, CDR1 is MDHEN and CDR2 is SYDVKM. This CDR3 has 15 residues.

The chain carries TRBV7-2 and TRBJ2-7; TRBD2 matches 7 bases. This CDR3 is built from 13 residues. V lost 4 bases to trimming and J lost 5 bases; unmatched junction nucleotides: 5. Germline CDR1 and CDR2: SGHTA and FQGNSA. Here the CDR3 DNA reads TGTGCCAGCAGCTGGGGAGGGTCCAACGAGCAGTACTTC. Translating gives CASSWGGSNEQYF.

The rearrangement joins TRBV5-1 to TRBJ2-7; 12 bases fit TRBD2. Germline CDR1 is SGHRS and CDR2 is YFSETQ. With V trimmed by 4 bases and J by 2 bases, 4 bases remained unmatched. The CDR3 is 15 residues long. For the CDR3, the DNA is TGCGCCAGCAGCCCGGGACTAGCGGGTGCCTACGAGCAGTACTTC. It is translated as CASSPGLAGAYEQYF.

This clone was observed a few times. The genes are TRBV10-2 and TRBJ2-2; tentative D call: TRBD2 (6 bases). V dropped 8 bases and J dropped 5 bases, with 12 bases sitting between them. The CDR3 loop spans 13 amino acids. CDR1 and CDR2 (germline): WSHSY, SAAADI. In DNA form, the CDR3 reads TGCGCCAGCCGGGGGTTTGGGACCGGGGAGCTGTTTTTT. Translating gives CASRGFGTGELFF.

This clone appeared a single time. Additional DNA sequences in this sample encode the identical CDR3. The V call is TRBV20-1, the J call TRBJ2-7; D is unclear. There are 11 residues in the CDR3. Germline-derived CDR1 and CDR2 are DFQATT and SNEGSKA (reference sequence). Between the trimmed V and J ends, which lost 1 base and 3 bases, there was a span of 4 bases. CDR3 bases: TGCAGTGCTAGAGCTAGCTACGAGCAGTACGTC. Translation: CSARASYEQYV.

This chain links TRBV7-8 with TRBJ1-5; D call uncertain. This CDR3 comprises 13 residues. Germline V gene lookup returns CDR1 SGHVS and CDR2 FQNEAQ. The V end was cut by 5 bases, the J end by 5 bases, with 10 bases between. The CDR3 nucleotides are TGTGCCAGCAGCGAACAGCCTTATCAGCCCCAGCATTTT. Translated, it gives CASSEQPYQPQHF.